This is a list of T cell receptor beta chains from one sample in a study of spatial heterogeneity in lung cancer. MiXCR, applied by TCRdb to the 5' RACE reads, yields one record per CDR3 protein. The sample contains fewer than 9,500 distinct CDR3 sequences, approximately 7.6% of which appear only once. The sequences come from lung tumor tissue, collected at surgery. These receptors came from a male donor with early-stage non-small cell lung cancer. CDR3s include the opening cysteine and the closing phenylalanine or tryptophan. D genes are given only for firm matches. Size is stated for part of the rows, as once, few or many counts, or as a class when the clone is expanded.

TRBV9	TRBJ2-5	TRBD1	.	TGTGCCAGCAGCGCCGGACAGGGACAAGAGACCCAGTACTTC	CASSAGQGQETQYF
TRBV11-1	TRBJ1-6	TRBD1	few	TGTGCCAGCAGCTGGACAGGGAGGGATTCACCCCTCCACTTT	CASSWTGRDSPLHF
TRBV5-1	TRBJ2-7	TRBD1	.	TGCGCCAGCAGCACCGGGACAGGGTTAAACGAGCAGTACTTC	CASSTGTGLNEQYF
TRBV5-1	TRBJ1-2	.	few	TGCGCCAGCAGCTTTCAGGGAAACTATGGCTACACCTTC	CASSFQGNYGYTF
TRBV29-1	TRBJ2-5	.	many	TGCAGCGTTGATAGGGACCGCCAAGAGACCCAGTACTTC	CSVDRDRQETQYF
TRBV29-1	TRBJ2-7	.	many	TGCAGCGTTGAGGTTACCTACGAGCAGTACTTC	CSVEVTYEQYF
TRBV5-1	TRBJ2-1	.	many	TGCGCCAGCAGCCCCCAAGGGCAGGTCGTGGGTGAGCAGTTCTTC	CASSPQGQVVGEQFF
TRBV7-2	TRBJ2-5	.	many	TGTGCCAGCAGCTCCCTCCCCCTCGCGGCAGGTCCCAAGACCCAGTACTTC	CASSSLPLAAGPKTQYF
TRBV5-6	TRBJ2-5	.	many	TGTGCCAGCAGCTTGTGGCAGCAAGAGACCCAGTACTTC	CASSLWQQETQYF
TRBV5-6	TRBJ2-1	TRBD1	many	TGTGCCAGCAGCACGGACGCAGGGGGTGAGCAGTTCTTC	CASSTDAGGEQFF
TRBV5-4	TRBJ2-5	.	medium-sized	TGTGCCAGCAGCTTCGGGTTCCCGACGGAGACCCAGTACTTC	CASSFGFPTETQYF
TRBV9	TRBJ2-4	.	few	TGTGCCAGCAGCGACGGACGGGTAGCCAAAAACATTCAGTACTTC	CASSDGRVAKNIQYF
TRBV20-1	TRBJ2-5	.	many	TGCAGTGCGACTCCTAGTGTAGTAAAGACCCAGTACTTC	CSATPSVVKTQYF
TRBV28	TRBJ2-7	.	many	TGTGCCAGTCGCCTCGGAGGGAGTGAGGGCGAGCAGTACTTC	CASRLGGSEGEQYF
TRBV29-1	TRBJ1-2	TRBD1	many	TGCAGCGTTGGCTGGGCGGGACAGGGCTCCGTGGGCTACACCTTC	CSVGWAGQGSVGYTF
TRBV5-4	TRBJ1-1	.	many	TGTGCCAGCAGCTTGACAGCGAACACTGAAGCTTTCTTT	CASSLTANTEAFF
TRBV5-1	TRBJ2-2	.	few	TGCGCCAGCAGCTTGGTCAGGGACACCGGGGAGCTGTTTTTT	CASSLVRDTGELFF
TRBV9	TRBJ2-3	TRBD2	many	TGTGCCAGCAGCGGACCTGAGCGGGAAGGCACAGATACGCAGTATTTT	CASSGPEREGTDTQYF
TRBV15	TRBJ2-3	TRBD1	many	TGTGCCACCAGCAGAGCTGACAGGGCCACAGATACGCAGTATTTT	CATSRADRATDTQYF
TRBV5-6	TRBJ1-1	TRBD1	many	TGTGCCAGCAGCTTTCTGGACAGGAGCGTCACTGAAGCTTTCTTT	CASSFLDRSVTEAFF